This T cell receptor (beta chain) was profiled in a study of PD-1 blockade in mismatch repair-deficient tumors. The CDR3 length is 14 residues. The trim removed 3 bases at V and 6 bases at J, leaving 4 bases unmatched. Germline assignment: CDR1 MGHDK and CDR2 SYGVNS. Assay used: immunoSEQ multiplex PCR; TCRdb lists only in-frame clones, some missing. This sample has approximately 40,000 clones, with around 79% found just once. V and J are TRBV25-1 and TRBJ2-3; 9 nucleotides agree with TRBD1. Sequencing used peripheral blood, obtained 4 weeks after starting pembrolizumab. The TCR originated in an adult with mismatch repair-deficient cancer. CDR3 in amino acids: CASSETGGMDTQYF. Here the CDR3 DNA reads TGTGCCAGCAGTGAGACAGGGGGAATGGATACGCAGTATTTT.